The 27 T cell receptor beta chains below were found in one sample sequenced in a study of human T cells and chemical hapten exposure. The time point denotes: patch test 1, 2 weeks after DPC sensitization. The treatment was: therapeutic diphenylcyclopropenone sensitization with weekly scalp DPC. From the RACE reads, TCRdb called clonotypes with MiXCR, one entry per CDR3 protein. The sample lists roughly 80,000 distinct CDR3 sequences; around 10% were seen once. The sequences come from whole blood, collected in connection with sensitization to the hapten diphenylcyclopropenone (DPC). These receptors were collected from a woman aged 50 to 60 with alopecia areata. Some clones in this sample may be carry-over from other donors' samples.

This clonotype turned up a few times. This sequence joins TRBV20-1 and TRBJ1-3; D perhaps matches TRBD1 (6 bases). Trimming shortened V by 3 bases and J by 0 bases, and 15 bases separated the two germline ends. Germline CDR1 DFQATT, CDR2 SNEGSKA (reference sequence). The CDR3 length is 16 residues. The CDR3 coding sequence is TGCAGTGCTAGCTCCGGGACAACCCGCTCTGGAAACACCATATATTTT. It is translated as CSASSGTTRSGNTIYF.

In its sample, this clonotype was seen many times. The CDR3 is CASSSGSGLGNTIYF. As DNA, the CDR3 is TGTGCCAGCAGCTCCGGCTCGGGTCTCGGAAACACCATATATTTT. This chain uses TRBV7-7 with TRBJ1-3; D gene ambiguous. The CDR3 consists of 15 residues. Germline V gene sequence: CDR1 SSHAT, CDR2 FNYEAQ (reference sequence). V was trimmed by 4 bases and J by 4 bases, leaving 14 bases between them.

To note about this clonotype: Mismatch with germline at one junction end may stem from a read error. The J gene is TRBJ2-1, the V gene TRBV14; the D is unclear. The CDR3 spans 13 residues. Germline V CDR1 and CDR2: SGHDN, FVKESK. The CDR3 protein is CASSQLSIHEQSF. The CDR3 coding sequence is TGTGCCAGCAGCCAATTGAGCATCCATGAGCAGTCCTTC.

This clonotype was recorded many times. The V call is TRBV7-9, the J call TRBJ1-6, with D tentatively TRBD1 (5 bases). Germline CDR1 and CDR2: SEHNR and FQNEAQ (reference sequence). V lost 2 bases and J 7 bases, leaving 12 bases between the germline ends. CDR3 size: 15 residues. This CDR3 is CASSLSGRLNSPLHF. Here the CDR3 DNA reads TGTGCCAGCAGCTTATCGGGACGGCTAAATTCACCCCTCCACTTT.

This clonotype was recorded a few times. The chain combines TRBV6-2 or TRBV6-3 with TRBJ2-1, with 7 bases identical to TRBD2. The CDR3 covers 18 residues. Looked up from germline, CDR1 is MNHEY and CDR2 is SVGEGT. With V trimmed by 4 bases and J by 4 bases, 16 bases remained unmatched. The CDR3 region is CASSFTGGRPNPYNEQFF. The CDR3 DNA reads as TGTGCCAGCAGTTTTACGGGGGGTCGCCCCAACCCTTACAATGAGCAGTTCTTC.

This clonotype appeared a single time. The chain recombines TRBV28 with TRBJ2-7; D tentatively reads TRBD1 or TRBD2 (7 bases each). The CDR3 runs 16 residues. Germline V CDR1 and CDR2: MDHEN, SYDVKM. With 8 bases removed from V and 2 bases from J, the gap between germline ends came to 22 bases. The CDR3 sequence: CASWEGQRGRAYEQYF. Here the CDR3 DNA reads TGTGCCAGCTGGGAGGGACAGAGGGGGAGGGCCTACGAGCAGTACTTC.

A word on this clonotype: The junction shows a germline mismatch at one end, possibly a read error. The chain uses TRBV30 and TRBJ2-2; TRBD2 aligns across 9 bases. The CDR3 loop spans 17 amino acids. The germline CDR1 and CDR2 sequences are GTSNPN and SVGIG (reference sequence). The CDR3 nucleotides read TGTGCCGGGAGTGTTGCCAGCGGGAGGACGTACACCGGGGAGCTGTTTTTT. Translation gives CAGSVASGRTYTGELFF.

Ten or more counts support this clonotype. V and J are TRBV9 and TRBJ2-3; TRBD2 aligns across 9 bases. Germline V gene sequence: CDR1 SGDLS, CDR2 YYNGEE. CDR3 size: 15 residues. J gave up 2 bases and V 4 bases, and 5 bases lay outside the gene matches. Here the CDR3 reads CASSQAGGTTDTQYF. In DNA form, the CDR3 reads TGTGCCAGCAGCCAAGCGGGAGGTACCACAGATACGCAGTATTTT.

The chain combines TRBV9 with TRBJ1-4, with D unclear. The V gene's germline CDR1 is SGDLS and CDR2 YYNGEE. The ends were cut back, 0 bases at V and 8 bases at J, with 14 bases in the middle. The CDR3 is 15 residues long. CDR3 residues: CASSVGTSLGEKLFF. As DNA, the CDR3 is TGTGCCAGCAGCGTAGGAACATCGCTTGGGGAAAAACTGTTTTTT.

The gene calls are TRBV14 and TRBJ2-7; D is tentatively TRBD1 or TRBD2 (6 bases each). CDR3 length: 16 amino acids. V gave up 0 bases and J gave up 6 bases, with 18 bases separating them. The germline CDR1 and CDR2 sequences are SGHDN and FVKESK. CDR3 in amino acids: CASSQDGGTPSAEQYF. The CDR3 DNA follows: TGTGCCAGCAGCCAAGATGGGGGGACACCCTCCGCCGAGCAGTACTTC.

Only a few counts were recorded for this clonotype. The chain links TRBV5-1 to TRBJ1-2; 11 bases match TRBD1. Germline CDR1 and CDR2: SGHRS and YFSETQ. The ends lost 7 bases at V and 7 bases at J; junction bases unmatched: 9. The CDR3 consists of 14 residues. CDR3 region: CASGSGQGVFGYTF. In nucleotides, the CDR3 is TGCGCCAGCGGCTCGGGACAGGGGGTGTTTGGCTACACCTTC.

This clonotype was seen a few times. V usage is TRBV9 and J usage is TRBJ2-1; no clear D. The CDR3 contains 12 residues. In germline, CDR1 is SGDLS, CDR2 YYNGEE. V lost 4 bases, J lost 4 bases, and 6 bases lay in between. The chain's CDR3 is CASSTKYNEQFF. CDR3 coding DNA: TGTGCCAGCAGCACCAAGTACAATGAGCAGTTCTTC. Using reference TRBV9 and TRBJ2-1 for the parts outside the CDR3, the full variable domain is DSGVTQTPKHLITATGQRVTLRCSPRSGDLSVYWYQQSLDQGLQFLIQYYNGEERAKGNILERFSAQQFPDLHSELNLSSLELGDSALYFCASSTKYNEQFFGPGTRLTVL.

J is TRBJ2-2 and V is TRBV3-1, with a weak D call TRBD1 (7 bases). CDR1 and CDR2 from the germline V gene are LGHDT and YNNKEL (reference sequence). There are 18 residues in the CDR3. V gave up 1 base and J gave up 1 base, with 16 bases separating them. CDR3 residues: CASSQAPGGLGNTGELFF. DNA of the CDR3: TGTGCCAGCAGCCAAGCACCAGGGGGGCTGGGGAACACCGGGGAGCTGTTTTTT.

This clonotype has ten or more counts. This chain uses TRBV2 with TRBJ2-3; D is possibly TRBD1 (5 bases). Per the germline V gene, CDR1 is SNHLY and CDR2 is FYNNEI. V gave up 4 bases and J gave up 1 base, with 6 bases separating them. The length of the CDR3 is 13 residues. The CDR3 spells CASSGRGTDTQYF. DNA of the CDR3: TGTGCCAGCAGTGGCAGGGGCACAGATACGCAGTATTTT.

J is TRBJ1-4 and V is TRBV4-2; no reliable D call. The CDR3 sequence is 17 residues long. V was cut by 5 bases and J by 0 bases, with 16 bases left in between. Germline-derived CDR1 and CDR2 are LGHNA and YNFKEQ. This CDR3 is CASSTHAADSTNEKLFF. The CDR3 nucleotides are TGTGCCAGCAGCACACACGCTGCGGACTCAACTAATGAAAAACTGTTTTTT.

Worth noting for this clonotype: A much bigger clone sits one base away, suggesting this may be a read error. The chain is built from TRBV2 and TRBJ1-1; TRBD1 agrees at 8 bases. The CDR3 consists of 14 residues. From germline, CDR1 is SNHLY and CDR2 FYNNEI. Losses at the gene ends were 11 bases for V and 3 bases for J; bases not matched to a gene: 11. DNA for the CDR3: TGTGCCGGCACCCGGGACAGGACGGACACTGAAGCTTTCTTT. As protein: CAGTRDRTDTEAFF.

This clonotype was found many times. This chain links TRBV7-6 with TRBJ1-2; TRBD1 might be the D (5 bases). The CDR3 is 12 residues long. From germline, CDR1 is SGHVS and CDR2 FNYEAQ. The V gene lost 3 bases and the J gene lost 7 bases, with 9 bases spanning the gap. The DNA of the CDR3 is TGTGCCAGCAGCTTTCTGCAGGGTGGCTACACCTTC. Its protein product is CASSFLQGGYTF.

This clonotype was detected many times. The J gene is TRBJ2-3, the V gene TRBV11-2; D not certain. CDR1 and CDR2 from the germline V gene are SGHAT and FQNNGV. V lost 2 bases and J lost 4, with 13 bases in between. The CDR3 sequence is 15 residues long. In DNA, the CDR3 is TGTGCCAGCAGCTTAAGTTTTGGGGTCGCAGATACGCAGTATTTT. Translating it yields CASSLSFGVADTQYF.

Ten or more counts support this clonotype. The chain combines TRBV7-9 with TRBJ1-1; D unresolved. Germline V gene lookup returns CDR1 SEHNR and CDR2 FQNEAQ (reference sequence). With 6 bases removed from V and 3 bases from J, the gap between germline ends came to 8 bases. This CDR3 region has 12 residues. The DNA of the CDR3 is TGTGCCAGCAGTCACCCCTACACTGAAGCTTTCTTT. This codes for CASSHPYTEAFF. The full variable domain, completed using reference TRBV7-9 and TRBJ1-1, is DTGVSQNPRHKITKRGQNVTFRCDPISEHNRLYWYRQTLGQGPEFLTYFQNEAQLEKSRLLSDRFSAERPKGSFSTLEIQRTEQGDSAMYLCASSHPYTEAFFGQGTRLTVV.

This clonotype came up a few times. The rearrangement links TRBV12-3 or TRBV12-4 to TRBJ1-4, with no clear D. This CDR3 has 15 residues. Trimming stripped 10 bases from V and 0 bases from J, with 15 bases between. This CDR3 is CATSEGLATNEKLFF. CDR3 nucleotide sequence: TGTGCCACCTCAGAAGGTCTTGCAACTAATGAAAAACTGTTTTTT.

There are many counts of this clonotype. This chain joins TRBV7-2 and TRBJ2-5; 9 bases map to TRBD2. The CDR3 is made up of 13 amino acids. After removal of 5 bases from V and 5 bases from J, the junction contained 3 bases not matched to a gene. Germline loops: CDR1 SGHTA, CDR2 FQGNSA. The CDR3 sequence is CASSRGGAETQYF. CDR3 sequence (DNA): TGTGCCAGCAGCCGCGGGGGGGCCGAGACCCAGTACTTC.

There are a few counts of this clonotype. The chain is built from TRBV28 and TRBJ1-1; TRBD1 matches 9 bases. CDR3 length equals 14 residues. V was clipped by 4 bases and J by 8 bases; unmatched bases: 8. Germline CDR1 and CDR2: MDHEN and SYDVKM. CDR3 in amino acids: CASSSPTTGGEAFF. CDR3 DNA sequence: TGTGCCAGCAGTTCCCCGACAACAGGGGGCGAAGCTTTCTTT. Drawing the rest from reference TRBV28 and TRBJ1-1, the complete variable domain is DVKVTQSSRYLVKRTGEKVFLECVQDMDHENMFWYRQDPGLGLRLIYFSYDVKMKEKGDIPEGYSVSREKKERFSLILESASTNQTSMYLCASSSPTTGGEAFFGQGTRLTVV.

This clonotype was detected many times. The junction and the germline gene differ at one end; a read error may be behind it. This chain links TRBV7-9 with TRBJ1-6, with unresolved D. This CDR3 has 15 amino acids. Per germline, CDR1 SEHNR and CDR2 FQNEAQ (reference sequence). This chain's CDR3 is CASNLQSSYNSPLHF. CDR3 nucleotide sequence: TGTGCCAGCAACTTACAGAGCTCCTATAATTCACCCCTCCACTTT.

About this clonotype: The junction shows a germline mismatch at one end, possibly a read error. The chain recombines TRBV7-7 with TRBJ2-1; D gene uncertain. This CDR3 contains 13 residues. Germline CDR1 reads SSHAT; CDR2 reads FNYEAQ (reference sequence). Here the CDR3 reads CASSISAYNEQFF. In DNA, the CDR3 is TGTGCTAGCAGTATTTCGGCCTACAATGAGCAGTTCTTC.

This clonotype appeared many times. V and J are TRBV11-2 and TRBJ2-3; D not resolved. CDR3 length equals 16 residues. V lost 4 bases and J lost 0, with 14 bases in between. Germline CDR1 is SGHAT and CDR2 is FQNNGV. The CDR3 is CASSSYTSASTDTQYF. The CDR3 nucleotides are TGTGCCAGCAGCTCCTATACAAGTGCTAGCACAGATACGCAGTATTTT.

J is TRBJ1-5 and V is TRBV9; D is undetermined. CDR3 length: 14 amino acids. The germline CDR1 and CDR2 sequences are SGDLS and YYNGEE. V was cut by 0 bases and J by 6 bases, with 10 bases left in between. CDR3 bases: TGTGCCAGCAGCGTAGCTGAGGGCCCTCAGCCCCAGCATTTT. It encodes CASSVAEGPQPQHF.

This clonotype was counted ten times or more. Sequence at one end of the junction differs from germline and may be a read error. The chain couples TRBV7-3 to TRBJ2-4; TRBD1 agrees at 8 bases. Germline assignment: CDR1 SGHTA and CDR2 FQGTGA. CDR3 length: 13 amino acids. In DNA form, the CDR3 reads TGTGCCAGCAGTCCTTTCCCGACAGGGGCATTGAGCTTC. It encodes CASSPFPTGALSF.